This T cell receptor (beta chain) was sequenced during a study of siplizumab effects on memory and regulatory T cells. Sequenced by immunoSEQ multiplex PCR; TCRdb stores in-frame clones only, minus some. The sample carries 80,000 to 130,000 clones, around 90% recorded once. In regard to this clone: Its antigen is currently unknown.

The CDR3 length is 15 residues. J lost 2 bases, V lost 2 bases, and 3 bases had no gene match. Looked up from germline, CDR1 is SGHDT and CDR2 is YYEEEE. Study-wide points: Both greater diversity than memory cells and a major contribution to the alloresponse seemed to characterize naive T cells.

This TCR derives from a human donor in good health. Some clones in this sample may be carry-over from other donors' samples. The sequencing sample was made of CD4+ T cells sorted from blood. The V call is TRBV5-6, the J call TRBJ2-3, with 9 bases that match TRBD2. The CDR3 sequence is CASSLRLADTDTQYF. In nucleotides, the CDR3 is TGTGCCAGCAGCTTAAGACTAGCGGACACAGATACGCAGTATTTT. The full variable domain, rest sourced from reference TRBV5-6 and TRBJ2-3, is DAGVTQSPTHLIKTRGQQVTLRCSPKSGHDTVSWYQQALGQGPQFIFQYYEEEERQRGNFPDRFSGHQFPNYSSELNVNALLLGDSALYLCASSLRLADTDTQYFGPGTRLTVL.